The 14 T cell receptor beta chains in this list originate from one sample, sequenced in a study of T-cell memory formation after mild COVID-19 (dated by TCRdb to the early 2020s). Libraries came from 5' RACE. Sequenced using an Illumina NovaSeq 6000. TCRdb took the public reads, trimmed them with fastp at Q25, ran MiXCR for clone calling and kept in-frame beta chains. Each CDR3 protein appears once, grouped with its most common genes and DNA. This sample has approximately 500,000 distinct CDR3 sequences in its table, and approximately 25% of those were observed once. Approximately 13% of the sample belongs to the ten largest clones. The sequencing input was PBMCs or a T cell subset sorted from them (not recorded which). The source of these receptors is an adult woman who had mild COVID-19 (a few samples of this study predate the infection). The sample titles of this study are shuffled in the database, so cell type and time point are left out; the donor was told from shared clones.

This clonotype was seen a few times. The chain uses TRBV7-3 and TRBJ2-7; a possible D gene is TRBD1 (6 bases). Trimming took off 1 base at V and 6 bases at J, with 13 bases between the two ends. CDR1 is SGHTA, CDR2 FQGTGA, per germline. The CDR3 is 14 amino acids. CDR3: CASSLNRDRSEQYF. In DNA, the CDR3 is TGTGCCAGCAGCTTAAACAGGGATAGGAGCGAGCAGTACTTC.

In this sample, this clonotype turned up a few times. This chain's CDR3 is CASSQEPDLSSYEQYF. CDR3 coding DNA: TGTGCCAGCAGCCAGGAACCGGACCTGAGCTCCTACGAGCAGTACTTC. The chain carries TRBV3-1 and TRBJ2-7; D is unclear. CDR1 is LGHDT, CDR2 YNNKEL, per germline (reference sequence). The CDR3 runs to 16 residues. V was pared by 3 bases and J by 0 bases, with 15 bases between.

This clonotype was counted a few times. The chain uses TRBV5-1 and TRBJ1-2, with a weak D call TRBD1 (5 bases). Germline assignment: CDR1 SGHRS and CDR2 YFSETQ. Trimming took off 0 bases at V and 4 bases at J, with 13 bases between the two ends. The CDR3 spans 15 residues. CDR3 amino acids: CASSLAAGLGYGYTF. Written as DNA, the CDR3 is TGCGCCAGCAGCTTGGCCGCGGGGCTCGGCTATGGCTACACCTTC.

This chain uses TRBV10-3 with TRBJ2-6; 7 bases are a match to TRBD2. The CDR3 has 14 residues. Trimming removed 6 bases from V and 1 base from J; junction bases left unmatched: 0. Germline V lookup: CDR1 ENHRY, CDR2 SYGVKD. CDR3 region: CAISGGSGANVLTF. In nucleotides, the CDR3 is TGTGCCATCAGCGGGGGGTCTGGGGCCAACGTCCTGACTTTC.

The rearrangement joins TRBV24-1 to TRBJ2-1; no firm D call. The CDR3 has 16 amino acids. Trimming shortened V by 0 bases and J by 2 bases, and 10 bases separated the two germline ends. Looked up from germline, CDR1 is KGHDR and CDR2 is SFDVKD. The CDR3: CATSDLWGGAYNEQFF. CDR3 DNA sequence: TGTGCCACCAGTGATTTGTGGGGTGGGGCCTACAATGAGCAGTTCTTC.

This clonotype was counted once. The chain uses TRBV7-3 and TRBJ1-2; maybe TRBD1 (6 bases). Trimming shortened V by 5 bases and J by 8 bases, and 15 bases separated the two germline ends. Germline V CDR1 and CDR2: SGHTA, FQGTGA. The CDR3 has 13 residues. Here the CDR3 reads CASSMRGDYGYTF. DNA for the CDR3: TGTGCCAGCAGCATGAGGGGGGATTACGGCTACACCTTC.

The rearrangement links TRBV24-1 to TRBJ2-7, with TRBD2 matching 7 bases. V was pared by 9 bases and J by 3 bases, with 10 bases of the junction left unmatched. The CDR3 spans 14 residues. Germline CDR1 is KGHDR and CDR2 is SFDVKD. In nucleotides, the CDR3 is TGTGCCACCTCTCCGAGGCCTAGCGGCTACGAGCAGTACTTC. Protein sequence: CATSPRPSGYEQYF.

This clonotype was recorded many times. This chain joins TRBV20-1 and TRBJ2-7, with a possible D match to TRBD2 (6 bases). Trimming removed 5 bases at V and 0 bases at J, with 17 bases between. Germline CDR1 and CDR2: DFQATT and SNEGSKA (reference sequence). CDR3 length: 15 amino acids. The CDR3 DNA follows: TGCAGTGCTCCTCCGCGGGGTTCCGTCTCCTACGAGCAGTACTTC. As protein: CSAPPRGSVSYEQYF.

This clonotype was seen more than once but under ten times. The rearrangement links TRBV4-1 to TRBJ2-1, with 11 bases lining up with TRBD2. This CDR3 region has 15 residues. Germline V lookup: CDR1 MGHRA, CDR2 YSYEKL. Trimming at V came to 0 bases and at J to 12 bases, leaving 7 bases not matched to a gene. CDR3 bases: TGCGCCAGCAGCCAAGATAGCGGGGGGGCCGCTGCGCAGTTCTTC. Protein: CASSQDSGGAAAQFF.

The rearrangement links TRBV2 to TRBJ1-1, with TRBD1 matching over 7 bases. The CDR3 spans 13 residues. Germline loops: CDR1 SNHLY, CDR2 FYNNEI. V lost 9 bases, J lost 0 bases, and 4 bases stayed unmatched. CDR3 nucleotide sequence: TGTGCCAGAGGGGGCAAATTGAACACTGAAGCTTTCTTT. Protein: CARGGKLNTEAFF.

This clonotype was seen ten or more times. This rearrangement joins TRBV18 to TRBJ2-2; 8 nucleotides agree with TRBD1. The junction had 4 bases not matched to a gene; V was cut back by 4 bases and J by 3 bases. Germline CDR1 and CDR2: KGHSH and LQKENI. The CDR3 is 15 amino acids. CDR3 bases: TGTGCCAGCTCACGTACAGGGGGATACACCGGGGAGCTGTTTTTT. Protein sequence: CASSRTGGYTGELFF.

V is TRBV12-3 or TRBV12-4 and J is TRBJ2-1, with D maybe TRBD2 (5 bases). The CDR3 spans 14 residues. V lost 2 bases to trimming and J lost 13 bases, with 18 bases between them. CDR3 sequence: CASSLKASWSPQFF. Written as DNA, the CDR3 is TGTGCCAGCAGTTTAAAGGCTAGCTGGTCCCCCCAGTTCTTC.

The genes are TRBV7-2 and TRBJ2-3; TRBD2 agrees at 8 bases. After removal of 6 bases from V and 5 bases from J, the junction contained 13 bases not matched to a gene. The germline CDR1 and CDR2 sequences are SGHTA and FQGNSA. The CDR3 loop spans 16 amino acids. The CDR3 is CASRTYPGLAGDTQYF. The DNA of the CDR3 is TGTGCCAGCAGAACGTACCCCGGACTAGCAGGAGATACGCAGTATTTT. Combining the CDR3 with reference TRBV7-2 and TRBJ2-3 gives the whole variable domain GAGVSQSPSNKVTEKGKDVELRCDPISGHTALYWYRQSLGQGLEFLIYFQGNSAPDKSGLPSDRFSAERTGGSVSTLTIQRTQQEDSAVYLCASRTYPGLAGDTQYFGPGTRLTVL.

The J gene is TRBJ2-7, the V gene TRBV7-8, with D possibly being TRBD2 (6 bases). CDR1 SGHVS and CDR2 FQNEAQ come from the germline V gene. Between the trimmed V and J ends, which lost 5 bases and 3 bases, there was a span of 26 bases. There are 18 residues in the CDR3. The CDR3 loop is CASSPWRVWASANYEQYF. Written as DNA, the CDR3 is TGTGCCAGCAGCCCTTGGAGGGTCTGGGCTAGCGCAAACTACGAGCAGTACTTC. The complete variable domain, with remaining parts taken from reference TRBV7-8 and TRBJ2-7, reads GAGVSQSPRYKVAKRGQDVALRCDPISGHVSLFWYQQALGQGPEFLTYFQNEAQLDKSGLPSDRFFAERPEGSVSTLKIQRTQQEDSAVYLCASSPWRVWASANYEQYFGPGTRLTVT.